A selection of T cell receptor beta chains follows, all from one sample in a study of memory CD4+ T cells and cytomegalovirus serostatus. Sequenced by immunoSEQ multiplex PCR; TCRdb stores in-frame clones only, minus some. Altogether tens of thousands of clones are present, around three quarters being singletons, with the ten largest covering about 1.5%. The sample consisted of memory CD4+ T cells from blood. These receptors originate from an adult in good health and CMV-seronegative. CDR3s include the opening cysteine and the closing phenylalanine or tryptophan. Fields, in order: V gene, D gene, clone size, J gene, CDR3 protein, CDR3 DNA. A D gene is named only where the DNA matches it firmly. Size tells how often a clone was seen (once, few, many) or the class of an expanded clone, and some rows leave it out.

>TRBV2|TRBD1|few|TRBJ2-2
CASRRQGQGTGELFF
TGTGCCAGCAGGAGACAGGGTCAGGGCACCGGGGAGCTGTTTTTT
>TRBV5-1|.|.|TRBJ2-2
CASSLAGYTGELFF
TGCGCCAGCAGCTTGGCGGGGTACACCGGGGAGCTGTTTTTT
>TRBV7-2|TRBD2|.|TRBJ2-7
CASSLERGGPYEQYF
TGTGCCAGCAGCTTAGAACGGGGGGGACCCTACGAGCAGTACTTC
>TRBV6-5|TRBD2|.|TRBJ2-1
CASFPSGTRGEQFF
TGTGCCAGCTTTCCTTCCGGGACTAGGGGTGAGCAGTTCTTC
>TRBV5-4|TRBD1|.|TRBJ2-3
CASSSRQGDRTDTQYF
TGTGCCAGCAGCTCGCGTCAGGGGGATCGCACAGATACGCAGTATTTT
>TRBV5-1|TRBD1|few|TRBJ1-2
CASSERTGGGYTF
TGCGCCAGCAGCGAAAGGACAGGGGGTGGCTACACCTTC
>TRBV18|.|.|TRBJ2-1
CASSGTNEQFF
TGTGCCAGCTCAGGGACCAATGAGCAGTTCTTC
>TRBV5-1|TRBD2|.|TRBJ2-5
CASISGGAPETQYF
TGCGCCAGCATCAGCGGGGGGGCTCCTGAGACCCAGTACTTC
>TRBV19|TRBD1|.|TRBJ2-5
CASSLRWTGGVETQYF
TGTGCCAGTAGTCTACGTTGGACAGGGGGAGTAGAGACCCAGTACTTC
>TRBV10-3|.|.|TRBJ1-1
CAAETQGNTEAFF
TGTGCCGCCGAAACTCAGGGGAACACTGAAGCTTTCTTT
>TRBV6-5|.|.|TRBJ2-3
CASMIVLFGDTQYF
TGTGCCAGCATGATAGTCCTTTTCGGGGATACGCAGTATTTT
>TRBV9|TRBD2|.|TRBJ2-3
CASSARLAGGGPSTDTQYF
TGTGCCAGCAGCGCCCGCCTAGCGGGAGGGGGGCCTAGCACAGATACGCAGTATTTT
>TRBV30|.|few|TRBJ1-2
CAWSVGRGAYGYTF
TGTGCCTGGAGTGTAGGGCGGGGGGCGTATGGCTACACCTTC
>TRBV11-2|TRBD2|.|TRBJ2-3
CASSLSGGFGDTQYF
TGTGCCAGCAGCTTATCGGGGGGGTTTGGAGATACGCAGTATTTT
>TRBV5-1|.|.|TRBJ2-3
CASSSVPRVGADTQYF
TGCGCCAGCAGCTCAGTTCCTAGGGTTGGGGCAGATACGCAGTATTTT
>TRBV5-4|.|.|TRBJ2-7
CASSLAGLRYEQYF
TGTGCCAGCAGCTTGGCTGGCCTTCGCTACGAGCAGTACTTC
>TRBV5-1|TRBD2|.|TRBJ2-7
CASSLGPGGYEQYF
TGCGCCAGCAGCTTGGGTCCGGGAGGCTACGAGCAGTACTTC
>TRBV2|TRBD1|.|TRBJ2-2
CASRGQGYGELFF
TGTGCCAGCAGAGGACAGGGTTACGGGGAGCTGTTTTTT
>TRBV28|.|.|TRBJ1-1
CASSLNLGETEAFF
TGTGCCAGCAGTTTAAATTTGGGTGAGACTGAAGCTTTCTTT
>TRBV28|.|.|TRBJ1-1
CASSTWGAENTEAFF
TGTGCCAGCAGTACCTGGGGGGCTGAGAACACTGAAGCTTTCTTT
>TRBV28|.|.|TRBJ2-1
CASTRGYNEQFF
TGTGCCAGCACGCGGGGATACAATGAGCAGTTCTTC
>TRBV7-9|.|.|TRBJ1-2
CASSFFSALFGYTF
TGTGCCAGCAGCTTTTTCTCCGCGCTCTTTGGCTACACCTTC
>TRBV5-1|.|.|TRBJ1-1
CASSQGLGNTEAFF
TGCGCCAGCAGTCAGGGATTGGGTAACACTGAAGCTTTCTTT
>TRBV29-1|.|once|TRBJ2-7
CSVVDQLGGLDEQYF
TGCAGCGTCGTTGACCAACTGGGGGGTCTCGACGAGCAGTACTTC
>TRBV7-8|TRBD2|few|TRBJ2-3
CASSSKSGRAVTDTQYF
TGTGCCAGCAGCTCCAAAAGCGGGAGGGCCGTAACAGATACGCAGTATTTT
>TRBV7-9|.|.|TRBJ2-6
CASSPPGQGGANVLTF
TGTGCCAGCAGCCCCCCGGGCCAAGGAGGGGCCAACGTCCTGACTTTC
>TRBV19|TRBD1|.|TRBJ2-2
CASSGQGATGELFF
TGTGCCAGTAGTGGACAGGGGGCTACCGGGGAGCTGTTTTTT
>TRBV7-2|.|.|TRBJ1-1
CASSRGGRGDTEAFF
TGTGCCAGCAGCCGAGGCGGAAGGGGCGACACTGAAGCTTTCTTT
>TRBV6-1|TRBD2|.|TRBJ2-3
CASRTSGSTDTQYF
TGTGCCAGCAGGACTAGCGGGAGCACAGATACGCAGTATTTT
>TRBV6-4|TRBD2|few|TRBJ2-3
CASSETSVSTDTQYF
TGTGCCAGCAGCGAGACTAGCGTAAGCACAGATACGCAGTATTTT
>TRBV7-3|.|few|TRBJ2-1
CASSLQLVGAYEQFF
TGTGCCAGCAGCCTACAACTAGTCGGAGCGTATGAGCAGTTCTTC
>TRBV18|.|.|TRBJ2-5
CASSVGNGETQYF
TGTGCCAGCTCAGTCGGTAACGGGGAGACCCAGTACTTC
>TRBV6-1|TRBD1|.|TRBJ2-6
CASSEAGRGRFYGANVLTF
TGTGCCAGCAGTGAAGCGGGCAGGGGGCGGTTTTATGGGGCCAACGTCCTGACTTTC
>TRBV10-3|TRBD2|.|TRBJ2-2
CAISPTSGRAGELFF
TGTGCCATCAGCCCCACTAGCGGGAGGGCCGGGGAGCTGTTTTTT
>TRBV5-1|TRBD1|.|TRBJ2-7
CASSLEGTGGSEQYF
TGCGCCAGCAGCTTGGAAGGGACAGGGGGCAGCGAGCAGTACTTC
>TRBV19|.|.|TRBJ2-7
CASRSRAGDEQYF
TGTGCCAGTAGGTCAAGGGCTGGAGACGAGCAGTACTTC
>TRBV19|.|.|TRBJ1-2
CASSPPPLGADGYTF
TGTGCCAGTAGTCCACCCCCACTGGGGGCAGATGGCTACACCTTC
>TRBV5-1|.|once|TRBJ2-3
CASTLELSGATDTQYF
TGCGCCAGCACCCTTGAGTTGTCGGGGGCAACAGATACGCAGTATTTT
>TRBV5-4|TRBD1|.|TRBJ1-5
CASSFGGQGGNQPQHF
TGTGCCAGCAGCTTCGGGGGACAGGGAGGAAATCAGCCCCAGCATTTT